What follows are 5 T cell receptor beta chains derived from one specimen sequenced in a study of T cells in Graves' hyperthyroidism and ophthalmopathy (dated 2019 in TCRdb). To prepare the library, multiplex PCR was applied. Sequencing was performed on an Illumina HiSeq 2000. The TCR beta CDR3 regions were amplified from the RNA transcripts. The first round of RT-PCR for the TCR CDR3 was performed with the HTBI primer set and the Qiagen OneStep RT-PCR kit. The public reads were reprocessed in TCRdb via fastp at Q25 and MiXCR, keeping in-frame beta chains. Here each entry gathers all rows of one CDR3 protein and keeps the most common genes and DNA. This sample lists roughly 380,000 distinct CDR3 sequences; about 13% were detected once. The biggest ten clones account for 5.3% of the sample. Source material: blood. The receptors here all came from a woman under 30 with Graves' hyperthyroidism.

This clonotype has ten or more counts. This chain connects TRBV28 to TRBJ2-7; D not resolved. CDR1 and CDR2 (germline): MDHEN, SYDVKM. Trimming left V 5 bases short and J 2 bases short, with 10 bases between. This CDR3 is 13 amino acids long. In DNA, the CDR3 is TGTGCCAGCAGTCAAAACTCCCCCTACGAGCAGTACTTC. Its translation is CASSQNSPYEQYF. Full variable domain (missing parts from reference TRBV28 and TRBJ2-7): DVKVTQSSRYLVKRTGEKVFLECVQDMDHENMFWYRQDPGLGLRLIYFSYDVKMKEKGDIPEGYSVSREKKERFSLILESASTNQTSMYLCASSQNSPYEQYFGPGTRLTVT.

Note on this clonotype: It may be a read error: a sequence one base away is much more abundant. The chain recombines TRBV2 with TRBJ2-7; maybe TRBD2 (6 bases). The CDR3 runs 14 residues. Germline V gives CDR1 SNHLY, CDR2 FYNNEI. This CDR3 reads CASSEAGGKYERYF. The CDR3 DNA follows: TGTGCCAGCAGTGAAGCGGGGGGAAAATACGAGCGGTACTTC.

The genes are TRBV2 and TRBJ1-6; the match to TRBD1 covers 9 bases. CDR1 is SNHLY and CDR2 is FYNNEI in the germline V gene. This CDR3 contains 22 residues. V dropped 3 bases and J dropped 4; count of bases not matched to a gene: 22. As DNA, the CDR3 is TGTGCCAGCAGTGATGTTCCTCCCGTCGGGACAGGGCCCCCATTTTATAATTCACCCCTCCACTTT. It yields the protein CASSDVPPVGTGPPFYNSPLHF. The whole variable domain, filled in from reference TRBV2 and TRBJ1-6, reads EPEVTQTPSHQVTQMGQEVILRCVPISNHLYFYWYRQILGQKVEFLVSFYNNEISEKSEIFDDQFSVERPDGSNFTLKIRSTKLEDSAMYFCASSDVPPVGTGPPFYNSPLHFGNGTRLTVT.

This clonotype has only a few counts. The J gene is TRBJ2-7, the V gene TRBV12-3 or TRBV12-4, with TRBD2 matching 14 bases. Unmatched junction bases numbered 2, after V lost 4 bases and J lost 3 bases. The CDR3 is 15 residues long. CDR3 nucleotides: TGTGCCAGCAGTTCCGGACTAGCGGGAGGCTACGAGCAGTACTTC. This translates into CASSSGLAGGYEQYF.

V and J are TRBV7-9 and TRBJ2-7, with D possibly matching TRBD1 (5 bases). The CDR3 extends over 13 amino acids. V was shortened by 11 bases and J by 2 bases, with 16 bases between the two germline ends. Germline CDR1 reads SEHNR; CDR2 reads FQNEAQ (reference sequence). The CDR3 protein is CACNRDRTYEQYF. In DNA, the CDR3 is TGTGCCTGCAACCGAGACAGAACCTACGAGCAGTACTTC.